A selection of T cell receptor beta chains follows, all from one sample in a study of blood T cell repertoires in COVID-19. Repertoires were generated with immunoSEQ multiplex PCR, while TCRdb's copy carries only in-frame clones and drops some. The sample lists about 60,000 clones, 80% to 85% occurring once. The sequenced sample was peripheral blood. The origin of the receptors is a man aged 25 to 40 with COVID-19, enrolled during active disease. The CDR3 runs from the conserved cysteine through the conserved F or W. The D gene is left open where the match is weak. Where a row states a size, it is once, few, many or the class of an expanded clone; other rows omit it.

clone size | J gene | V gene | D gene | CDR3 protein | CDR3 DNA
. | TRBJ1-1 | TRBV6-1 | . | CASSEQGVEAFF | TGTGCCAGCAGTGAACAAGGAGTAGAAGCTTTCTTT
. | TRBJ2-2 | TRBV9 | . | CASRGGGPDTGELFF | TGTGCCAGCAGGGGCGGGGGCCCGGACACCGGGGAGCTGTTTTTT
. | TRBJ2-4 | TRBV4-2 | TRBD2 | CASSQETSGIAKNIQYF | TGTGCCAGCAGCCAAGAAACTAGCGGGATAGCCAAAAACATTCAGTACTTC
. | TRBJ1-2 | TRBV29-1 | . | CSAQEGGYGYTF | TGCAGCGCCCAGGAAGGAGGCTATGGCTACACCTTC
. | TRBJ2-7 | TRBV10-3 | . | CASRVGDLSYEQYF | TGTGCCTCGCGGGTGGGAGACCTCTCCTACGAGCAGTACTTC
. | TRBJ1-5 | TRBV2 | . | CASSRTVPGGQPQHF | TGTGCCAGCAGCCGGACTGTCCCCGGGGGTCAGCCCCAGCATTTT
. | TRBJ1-4 | TRBV6-1 | . | CASSELLQGEPKLFF | TGTGCCAGCAGTGAGCTCCTACAGGGAGAGCCTAAACTGTTTTTT
. | TRBJ2-7 | TRBV10-3 | . | CAISESTGLGEQYF | TGTGCCATCAGTGAGTCTACAGGGTTAGGCGAGCAGTACTTC
. | TRBJ2-7 | TRBV18 | . | CASSQDSYEQYF | TGTGCCAGCTCCCAGGACAGCTACGAGCAGTACTTC
once | TRBJ1-6 | TRBV7-9 | TRBD1 | CASALLDRARHSPLHF | TGTGCCAGCGCGCTATTGGACAGGGCGAGACATTCACCCCTCCACTTT
. | TRBJ1-1 | TRBV25-1 | . | CASTPGSWQEAFF | TGTGCCAGCACCCCAGGTAGTTGGCAGGAAGCTTTCTTT
. | TRBJ1-5 | TRBV15 | TRBD1 | CATSSNKPSTGGGQPQHF | TGTGCCACCAGCAGTAACAAGCCCTCGACAGGGGGCGGGCAGCCCCAGCATTTT
. | TRBJ2-3 | TRBV4-2 | . | CASSLGQLYTDTQYF | TGTGCCAGCAGCCTAGGACAGTTATACACAGATACGCAGTATTTT
. | TRBJ2-3 | TRBV14 | . | CASSQAGTDTQYF | TGTGCCAGCAGCCAAGCCGGGACAGATACGCAGTATTTT
. | TRBJ1-5 | TRBV2 | TRBD1 | CASSEVGDRADQPQHF | TGTGCCAGCAGTGAAGTCGGGGACAGGGCCGATCAGCCCCAGCATTTT
. | TRBJ1-2 | TRBV4-3 | . | CASSNSRRAGSYGYTF | TGCGCCAGCAGCAATTCGCGCAGGGCCGGGAGCTATGGCTACACCTTC
few | TRBJ1-6 | TRBV9 | . | CASSRAGGGVYNSPLHF | TGTGCCAGCAGCCGTGCCGGGGGAGGCGTCTATAATTCACCCCTCCACTTT
. | TRBJ1-2 | TRBV24-1 | TRBD1 | CATSDSISRDRGLYGYTF | TGTGCCACCAGTGACAGTATCAGTCGGGACAGGGGGCTCTATGGCTACACCTTC
. | TRBJ1-5 | TRBV28 | . | CASSYYGEGRQPQHF | TGTGCCAGCAGTTACTATGGGGAGGGCCGTCAGCCCCAGCATTTT
. | TRBJ2-1 | TRBV7-2 | TRBD2 | CASSLSSGGGSEQFF | TGTGCCAGCAGCTTGTCTAGCGGGGGGGGCAGTGAGCAGTTCTTC
. | TRBJ1-2 | TRBV5-1 | . | CASSSGGGSYGYTF | TGCGCCAGCAGCTCGGGCGGGGGTTCCTATGGCTACACCTTC
. | TRBJ1-2 | TRBV5-5 | . | CASSYGTGRYGYTF | TGTGCCAGCAGCTATGGAACAGGGCGGTATGGCTACACCTTC
. | TRBJ1-4 | TRBV6-2/TRBV6-3 | TRBD1 | CASSLKRQGGNEKLFF | TGTGCCAGCAGTTTAAAACGACAGGGCGGGAATGAAAAACTGTTTTTT
. | TRBJ2-1 | TRBV11-3 | TRBD2 | CASSLDGTSGHRPYNEQFF | TGTGCCAGCAGCTTAGATGGGACTAGCGGGCACCGACCCTACAATGAGCAGTTCTTC
. | TRBJ2-7 | TRBV27 | TRBD2 | CASSSSGHNYEQYF | TGTGCCAGCAGTTCTAGCGGGCATAACTACGAGCAGTACTTC
. | TRBJ1-5 | TRBV19 | . | CASSLKFQPQHF | TGTGCCAGTAGCCTTAAATTTCAGCCCCAGCATTTT
few | TRBJ1-1 | TRBV15 | TRBD1 | CATSIDRVNTEAFF | TGTGCCACCAGTATTGACAGGGTGAACACTGAAGCTTTCTTT
few | TRBJ2-5 | TRBV4-3 | TRBD1 | CASSQDQGARETQYF | TGCGCCAGCAGCCAAGATCAGGGGGCAAGGGAGACCCAGTACTTC
few | TRBJ1-1 | TRBV6-1 | . | CASSEESERTEAFF | TGTGCCAGCAGTGAAGAGTCGGAGAGGACTGAAGCTTTCTTT
. | TRBJ2-4 | TRBV28 | . | CASSLNPGGKNIQYF | TGTGCCAGCAGTTTAAACCCCGGCGGGAAAAACATTCAGTACTTC
once | TRBJ2-1 | TRBV6-5 | TRBD2 | CASSPGTSYNEQFF | TGTGCCAGCAGCCCCGGGACTAGCTACAATGAGCAGTTCTTC
. | TRBJ1-3 | TRBV28 | . | CASSPSGVGNTIYF | TGTGCCAGCAGTCCCTCAGGGGTAGGAAACACCATATATTTT
. | TRBJ2-2 | TRBV2 | TRBD2 | CASIERGYTGELFF | TGTGCCAGCATCGAGCGGGGTTACACCGGGGAGCTGTTTTTT
. | TRBJ1-2 | TRBV2 | . | CASEIMDYGYTF | TGTGCCAGCGAGATCATGGACTATGGCTACACCTTC
. | TRBJ1-1 | TRBV5-8 | . | CASSPKYQAFF | TGTGCCAGCAGCCCGAAATATCAGGCTTTCTTT
. | TRBJ1-5 | TRBV2 | TRBD1 | CASRGTGNQPQHF | TGTGCCAGCAGAGGGACAGGCAATCAGCCCCAGCATTTT
few | TRBJ1-4 | TRBV7-8 | . | CASSPRTDNEKLFF | TGTGCCAGCAGCCCCCGGACAGATAATGAAAAACTGTTTTTT
. | TRBJ2-7 | TRBV18 | TRBD1 | CASSAGTGLPYEQYF | TGTGCCAGCTCAGCTGGGACAGGCCTACCCTACGAGCAGTACTTC
. | TRBJ1-1 | TRBV27 | TRBD1 | CASRRTGEGTEAFF | TGTGCCAGCAGAAGGACAGGGGAGGGCACTGAAGCTTTCTTT
. | TRBJ2-2 | TRBV7-3 | . | CASSLSPGANTGELFF | TGTGCCAGCAGCTTAAGTCCGGGGGCGAACACCGGGGAGCTGTTTTTT
once | TRBJ2-7 | TRBV11-1 | TRBD2 | CASSLDTAGVSYEQYF | TGTGCCAGCAGCTTAGATACGGCGGGGGTCTCCTACGAGCAGTACTTC
. | TRBJ2-3 | TRBV7-2 | . | CASSLSRLSTDTQYF | TGTGCCAGCAGCTTGTCCAGGTTGAGCACAGATACGCAGTATTTT
. | TRBJ1-1 | TRBV29-1 | . | CSVGGPEAFF | TGCAGCGTTGGGGGCCCTGAAGCTTTCTTT
. | TRBJ1-2 | TRBV6-5 | . | CASSPQGHYGYTF | TGTGCCAGCAGTCCTCAGGGGCACTATGGCTACACCTTC
. | TRBJ2-6 | TRBV11-2 | TRBD1 | CASSLGDRVAGANVLTF | TGTGCCAGCAGCTTAGGAGACAGGGTTGCTGGGGCCAACGTCCTGACTTTC
few | TRBJ2-1 | TRBV6-1 | . | CASSESDSYNEQFF | TGTGCCAGCAGTGAATCTGACAGTTACAATGAGCAGTTCTTC
. | TRBJ2-2 | TRBV21-1 | . | CASLLTGGSPGELFF | TGTGCCAGCTTATTGACAGGGGGGTCGCCCGGGGAGCTGTTTTTT
. | TRBJ2-4 | TRBV3-1/TRBV3-2 | . | CASSPLGARAKNIQYF | TGTGCCAGCAGCCCCCTAGGGGCTCGGGCCAAAAACATTCAGTACTTC
. | TRBJ2-2 | TRBV4-2 | . | CASSQDSLTGELFF | TGTGCCAGCAGCCAAGACAGTTTGACCGGGGAGCTGTTTTTT
. | TRBJ1-3 | TRBV28 | . | CASSFLYGNTIYF | TGTGCCAGCAGTTTTCTCTATGGAAACACCATATATTTT
few | TRBJ1-1 | TRBV28 | TRBD1 | CASSRGQGLASAFF | TGTGCCAGCAGTCGGGGACAGGGGCTTGCTTCAGCTTTCTTT
. | TRBJ2-2 | TRBV11-2 | . | CASSLVLEAEYWTGELFF | TGTGCCAGCAGCTTAGTCCTGGAGGCGGAGTATTGGACCGGGGAGCTGTTTTTT
. | TRBJ2-7 | TRBV6-5 | TRBD2 | CASSLAGLAEQYF | TGTGCCAGCAGCTTAGCGGGATTAGCGGAGCAGTACTTC
. | TRBJ2-7 | TRBV7-2 | . | CASSLGAEAYEQYF | TGTGCCAGCAGCTTAGGAGCAGAGGCCTACGAGCAGTACTTC
. | TRBJ1-4 | TRBV6-5 | TRBD1 | CASSYRDRNEKLFF | TGTGCCAGCAGTTACCGGGACAGAAATGAAAAACTGTTTTTT